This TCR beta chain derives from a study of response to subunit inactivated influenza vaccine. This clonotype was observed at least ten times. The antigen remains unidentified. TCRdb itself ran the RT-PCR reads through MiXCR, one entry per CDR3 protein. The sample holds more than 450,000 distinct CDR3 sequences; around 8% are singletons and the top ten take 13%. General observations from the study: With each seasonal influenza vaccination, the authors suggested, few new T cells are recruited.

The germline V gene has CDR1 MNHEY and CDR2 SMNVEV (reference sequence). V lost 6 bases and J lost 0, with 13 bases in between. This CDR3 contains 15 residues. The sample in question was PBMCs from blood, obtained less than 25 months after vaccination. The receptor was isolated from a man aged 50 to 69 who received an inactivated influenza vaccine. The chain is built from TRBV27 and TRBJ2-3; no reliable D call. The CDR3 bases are TGTGCCAGCAGCGCGACAATTGCTAGCACAGATACGCAGTATTTT. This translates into CASSATIASTDTQYF.